Presented here are 26 T cell receptor delta chains from one specimen sequenced in a study of γδ T cells in repeated Plasmodium falciparum infection. Vgamma9/Vdelta2+ and Vdelta2-negative gammadelta T cells were flow-sorted from PBMC for bulk sequencing. TCRdb called clones anew from the multiplex PCR reads with CATT. The sample records around 86,000 delta-chain clones, about 1.5% being singletons. The sample taken for sequencing was gamma-delta T cells from blood. All receptors come from a pool of human donors (malaria-infected and uninfected, not separated).

This clone has only a few counts. The protein given by TCRdb reflects a much larger clone and differs at residue 8 from this DNA's translation, likely from a read error; the protein shown is the DNA's translation. This chain connects TRDV2 to TRDJ3, with TRDD3 matching over 8 bases. The J gene comes from matching the DNA to germline here; TCRdb lacks it. CDR1 and CDR2 (germline): GEAIGNYY, EKD. The CDR3 spans 21 residues. V trimming: 3 bases; J trimming: 1 base; junction bases outside the gene matches: 16. The CDR3 loop reads CACDEVLWDTPRSWDTRQMFF. The CDR3 coding sequence is TGTGCCTGTGACGAGGTACTGTGGGATACGCCCCGTTCCTGGGACACCCGACAGATGTTTTTC.

This clone was recorded a few times. A read error likely explains why the TCRdb protein, taken from a much larger clone, differs from this DNA's translation at residue 3; the protein shown is translated from the DNA. The genes are TRDV2 and TRDJ1; TRDD3 matches at 9 bases. The J gene was missing in TCRdb and was found by matching the end of the DNA to germline. Per the germline V gene, CDR1 is GEAIGNYY and CDR2 is EKD. The CDR3 loop spans 19 amino acids. CDR3 in DNA: TGTGCCCGTGACACCGCGACTCTACTGGGGGAGCCGCACACCGATAAACTCATCTTT. The encoded protein is CARDTATLLGEPHTDKLIF.

Points on this clone: The TCRdb protein, from a much larger clone, departs from this DNA's translation at residue 3, likely by read error; the protein shown derives from the DNA. The chain joins TRDV1 to TRDJ1, with TRDD3 identical over 8 bases. The J gene is absent in TCRdb and was assigned here via DNA matching to germline. CDR1 is TSWWSYY and CDR2 is QGS in the germline V gene. This CDR3 region has 19 residues. Here the CDR3 DNA reads TGTGCTCCTGGGGAACTATCCTACCAGGGGGATAGCTACACCGATAAACTCATCTTT. It yields the protein CAPGELSYQGDSYTDKLIF.

At least ten counts were recorded for this clone. The chain's CDR3 is CACDTVRYWGLSWDTRQMFF. The DNA of the CDR3 is TGTGCCTGTGACACCGTCCGTTACTGGGGGCTCTCCTGGGACACCCGACAGATGTTTTTC. The V and J genes are TRDV2 and TRDJ3, with 8 positions matching TRDD3. CDR3 size: 20 residues. The ends lost 0 bases at V and 0 bases at J; junction bases unmatched: 9. Germline CDR1 reads GEAIGNYY; CDR2 reads EKD.

This clone was counted a few times. TCRdb's listed protein matches a much larger clone and diverges from this DNA's translation at residue 7, likely through a read error; the protein shown comes from the DNA. CDR3 nucleotides: TGTGCCTGTGACATACTGAGGGAAGGTAGCGATAAACTCATCTTT. Protein sequence: CACDILREGSDKLIF. The rearrangement links TRDV2 to TRDJ1; D remains ambiguous. Germline matching of the DNA provided the J gene here, since TCRdb leaves it blank. The germline V gene encodes CDR1 GEAIGNYY and CDR2 EKD. V lost 2 bases, J lost 4 bases, and 16 bases lay in between. The CDR3 covers 15 residues.

There are a few counts of this clone. The TCRdb protein comes from a much larger clone and disagrees with this DNA's translation at residue 9, likely due to a read error; the protein given here is derived from the DNA. The chain has TRDV2 and TRDJ3; 9 bases are a match to TRDD3. In the absence of a J gene in TCRdb, the DNA was matched to germline to assign it here. The trim removed 1 base at V and 2 bases at J, leaving 5 bases unmatched. Germline assignment: CDR1 GEAIGNYY and CDR2 EKD. There are 18 residues in the CDR3. The CDR3 DNA follows: TGTGCCTGTGACACGCTGGGGGATGCGCCCTGGGACACCCGACAGATGTTTTTC. The encoded protein is CACDTLGDAPWDTRQMFF.

On this clone itself: The protein recorded in TCRdb matches a much larger clone and deviates from this DNA's translation at residue 8, suggesting a read error; the protein here is obtained by translating the DNA. The CDR3 spells CACDRVGMPPYTDKLIF. DNA for the CDR3: TGTGCCTGTGACAGAGTCGGGATGCCCCCCTACACCGATAAACTCATCTTT. The gene calls are TRDV2 and TRDJ1; TRDD3 might be the D (5 bases). The J gene, missing from TCRdb, was assigned here through DNA to germline matching. Germline CDR1 reads GEAIGNYY; CDR2 reads EKD. Trimming stripped 2 bases from V and 0 bases from J, with 18 bases between. This CDR3 has 17 residues.

This clone was counted ten times or more. The identical CDR3 is also encoded by other nucleotide sequences in the sample. The genes are TRDV1 and TRDJ1; D is undetermined. The CDR3 length is 19 residues. CDR1 and CDR2 (germline): TSWWSYY, QGS. V shed 0 bases and J shed 0 bases, with 20 bases lying between them. The CDR3 DNA reads as TGTGCTCTTGGGGAACTGGACGGTACGTTAACTGTGTACACCGATAAACTCATCTTT. Translating it yields CALGELDGTLTVYTDKLIF.

For this clone: TCRdb's listed protein matches a much larger clone and diverges from this DNA's translation at residue 17, likely through a read error; the protein shown comes from the DNA. The J gene went uncalled, whereas the V gene is TRDV2; TRDD3, as called in the table, went unchecked against the DNA. The CDR3 is 19 amino acids. Germline values: CDR1 GEAIGNYY, CDR2 EKD. The CDR3 reads CACDTVGILSSWDTRQVFF. DNA for the CDR3: TGTGCCTGTGACACCGTGGGGATACTTAGCTCCTGGGACACCCGACAGGTGTTTTTC.

This clone was seen a few times. This DNA's translation and the protein TCRdb lists, from a much larger clone, do not match at residue 6, likely due to a read error; the protein shown is translated from the DNA. The genes are TRDV3 and TRDJ1; D is possibly TRDD3 (6 bases). TCRdb is silent on the J gene; assignment here came from matching the DNA to germline. Germline CDR1 is TVYSNPD and CDR2 is GDNSRS (reference sequence). V shed 4 bases and J shed 0 bases, with 15 bases lying between them. The CDR3 contains 14 residues. The CDR3 region is CAYGRGTHTDKLIF. CDR3 in DNA: TGTGCCTATGGTAGGGGGACTCACACCGATAAACTCATCTTT.

Note on this clone: A single base is all that separates this from a far larger clone, so a read error is likely. This sample also contains other DNA sequences that code for the same CDR3. The V gene corresponds to TRDV2; no J gene was called; the D call of TRDD3 is as the table states it, not checked on the DNA. Germline-derived CDR1 and CDR2 are GEAIGNYY and EKD. The CDR3 totals 15 residues. In nucleotides, the CDR3 is TGTGCCTGTGATCTTCTGGGGGATAACACCGATAAGCTCATCTTT. Residues: CACDLLGDNTDKLIF.

This clone was detected only a few times. Since a far larger clone is one base different, this is likely a read error. V is TRDV1 and J is TRDJ1; possible D gene TRDD3, 5 bases. Because TCRdb records no J gene, it was assigned here through a match of the DNA to germline. The CDR3 covers 15 residues. CDR1 and CDR2 (germline): TSWWSYY, QGS. The CDR3 protein is CALGDPIPYTDKLIF. As DNA, the CDR3 is TGCGCTCTTGGGGACCCTATTCCGTACACCGATAAACTCATCTTT.

This clone was found a few times. TCRdb attributes to this sequence the protein of a much larger clone, which differs from the DNA translation at residue 16; a read error is likely, and the protein displayed is translated from the DNA. The chain uses TRDV2 and TRDJ1; 12 nucleotides agree with TRDD3. Germline V CDR1 and CDR2: GEAIGNYY, EKD. This CDR3 spans 19 amino acids. The CDR3 region is CACDSIGVVTGGYTDELIF. The DNA for the CDR3 is TGTGCCTGTGACTCCATAGGGGTCGTTACTGGGGGATACACCGATGAACTCATCTTT.

This clone has a handful of counts. The protein TCRdb lists belongs to a much larger clone and differs from this DNA's translation at residue 22, which points to a read error; the protein shown is made from the DNA. With the J gene uncalled, the V gene is TRAV38-2/DV8; the table assigns TRDD3, which was not confirmed against the DNA. Germline CDR1 reads TSESDYY; CDR2 reads QEAYKQQN. This CDR3 is built from 24 residues. The CDR3 region has the DNA TGTGCTTATAGGAGCGGGCCTTCCTACGACTACTGGGGGATACTGAAGGGGTACACCGATAAACACATCTTT. Translating it yields CAYRSGPSYDYWGILKGYTDKHIF.

With respect to this clone: With a far larger clone one base away, a read error is the likely cause. At the DNA level, this CDR3 is encoded by other sequences in the same sample as well. V is TRDV1 and J is TRDJ1, with D possibly called TRDD2 or TRDD3 (9 bases each). The J gene, not given by TCRdb, was assigned here from a germline match of the nucleotide sequence. The CDR3 length is 23 residues. V lost 0 bases to trimming and J lost 0 bases, with 32 bases between them. Germline V lookup: CDR1 TSWWSYY, CDR2 QGS. The CDR3 loop reads CALGELAAPFLQNPGGYTDKLIF. The CDR3 nucleotides are TGTGCTCTTGGGGAACTAGCGGCCCCCTTCCTACAAAACCCTGGGGGATACACCGATAAACTCATCTTT.

This clone was picked up a small number of times. TCRdb assigns this DNA the protein of a much larger clone, which departs from its translation at residue 5; this likely reflects a read error, and the protein shown comes from translating the DNA. The rearrangement uses TRDV2 and TRDJ1; TRDD3 aligns across 7 bases. No J segment appears in TCRdb, so it was assigned here by matching the sequence to germline. The CDR3 length is 19 residues. Germline CDR1 and CDR2: GEAIGNYY and EKD. The ends lost 3 bases at V and 3 bases at J; junction bases unmatched: 21. CDR3 protein: CACDPLRGGHPFEPDKLIF. CDR3 DNA: TGTGCCTGTGACCCATTGCGTGGGGGACACCCTTTCGAGCCCGATAAACTCATCTTT.

This clone was counted between two and nine times. The likely explanation is a read error, given a far larger clone one base away. Other nucleotide sequences in the sample specify the same CDR3. V is TRDV1 and J is TRDJ1; 9 bases line up with TRDD3. The germline V gene has CDR1 TSWWSYY and CDR2 QGS. CDR3 size: 18 residues. The CDR3 nucleotides are TGTGCCCTTGGGGAACTATCCGGGGGGATACTCCCAGTGCTCGAACTCATCTTT. Translation gives CALGELSGGILPVLELIF.

Turning to this clone: Given a far larger clone just one base away, this is likely a sequencing read error. This same CDR3 is encoded by further DNA sequences in the sample. The V and J genes are TRDV1 and TRDJ1; 8 bases line up with TRDD3. The J gene comes from matching the DNA to germline here; TCRdb lacks it. This CDR3 is 19 amino acids long. V lost 7 bases to trimming and J lost 0 bases; unmatched junction nucleotides: 19. The germline V gene encodes CDR1 TSWWSYY and CDR2 QGS. DNA for the CDR3: TGTGCTCTTGTTCCTCCGCATATTGCCTCTGGGGGAAACACCGATAAACTCATCTTT. This gives the protein CALVPPHIASGGNTDKLIF.

Comments on this clone: The TCRdb protein, from a much larger clone, departs from this DNA's translation at residue 7, likely by read error; the protein shown derives from the DNA. The chain uses TRDV1 and TRDJ1, with 9 positions matching TRDD3. The J segment lost 8 bases and the V segment lost 4 bases, leaving 8 bases of the junction unmatched. This CDR3 region has 14 residues. Germline CDR1 reads TSWWSYY; CDR2 reads QGS. The CDR3 region is CALGVQALGEKLIF. DNA of the CDR3: TGTGCTCTTGGGGTCCAGGCACTGGGGGAAAAACTCATCTTT.

Details on this clone: The translation of this DNA and the TCRdb protein of a much larger clone differ at residue 10, probably owing to a read error; the protein shown here is translated from the DNA. The chain couples TRDV1 to TRDJ1; 12 positions match TRDD3. The J gene was not available in TCRdb and was assigned here by matching the DNA to germline segments. The germline CDR1 and CDR2 sequences are TSWWSYY and QGS. The J segment lost 4 bases and the V segment lost 5 bases, leaving 29 bases of the junction unmatched. The CDR3 covers 23 residues. The CDR3 reads CALGSSSYIRLGAGGYVRDKLIF. The CDR3 DNA follows: TGTGCTCTTGGGTCTTCTTCCTACATAAGGTTGGGGGCTGGGGGATACGTCCGCGATAAACTCATCTTT.

This clone occurred many times. This chain connects TRDV1 to TRDJ1, with 7 bases matching TRDD3. The CDR3 is made up of 22 amino acids. The V gene end was trimmed by 4 bases and the J gene end by 0 bases; junction bases not matched to a gene: 26. Germline V gives CDR1 TSWWSYY, CDR2 QGS. CDR3 residues: CALGARRSGGGPPWGYTDKLIF. The CDR3, as DNA: TGTGCTCTTGGGGCAAGGAGGTCGGGTGGGGGACCACCCTGGGGGTACACCGATAAACTCATCTTT.

As for this clone: The amino acid sequence in TCRdb belongs to a much larger clone and departs from this DNA's translation at residue 8, likely a sequencing read error; the sequence shown is translated from the DNA. The chain combines TRDV2 with TRDJ3, with 11 bases fitting TRDD3. TCRdb does not report a J gene; here it was assigned by matching the DNA to germline references. Germline V CDR1 and CDR2: GEAIGNYY, EKD. V lost 0 bases, J lost 2 bases, and 11 bases stayed unmatched. This CDR3 comprises 21 residues. CDR3: CACDTGGAGGYRPWDTRQMFF. CDR3 DNA: TGTGCCTGTGACACCGGTGGCGCTGGGGGATACAGGCCCTGGGACACCCGACAGATGTTTTTC.

As concerns this clone: Only one base separates this from a far larger clonotype, so it likely reflects a read error. Other DNA variants within this sample encode the same CDR3. The chain recombines TRDV1 with TRDJ1; possibly TRDD2 for D (6 bases). Here the J gene was assigned by germline matching of the DNA, as TCRdb has none. The CDR3 consists of 25 residues. Germline CDR1 is TSWWSYY and CDR2 is QGS. Trimming took off 3 bases at V and 1 base at J, with 42 bases between the two ends. CDR3 loop: CALGESTEQATSYPRWYMGTDKLIF. The CDR3 DNA reads as TGTGCTCTTGGGGAGAGTACTGAACAGGCTACGTCCTACCCTCGCTGGTATATGGGCACCGATAAACTCATCTTT.

Points on this clone: With only one base between it and a far larger clone, this is likely a read error. Additional DNA sequences in this sample encode the identical CDR3. The chain uses TRDV3 and TRDJ1; TRDD3 aligns across 9 bases. TCRdb supplies no J gene; here it was assigned by aligning the nucleotide sequence to germline. Germline V CDR1 and CDR2: TVYSNPD, GDNSRS (reference sequence). J gave up 3 bases and V 2 bases, and 28 bases lay outside the gene matches. The CDR3 covers 21 residues. CDR3: CAFEPTWGIKATSRASDKLIF. The CDR3 DNA sequence: TGTGCCTTTGAACCGACCTGGGGGATTAAGGCCACTTCGCGGGCTTCCGATAAACTCATCTTT.

This clone showed up just a few times. This DNA's translation differs at residue 11 from TCRdb's protein, which comes from a much larger clone; a read error is likely, and the protein shown is translated from the DNA. The chain carries TRDV2 and TRDJ1; TRDD3 aligns across 10 bases. TCRdb offers no J gene call, so here the DNA was matched to germline to obtain one. Trimming cost V 5 bases and J 1 base; bases outside gene matches: 12. The germline CDR1 and CDR2 sequences are GEAIGNYY and EKD. The CDR3 totals 17 residues. Here the CDR3 reads CACASLTGGSCTDKLIF. The CDR3 nucleotides read TGTGCCTGTGCTTCCCTTACTGGGGGATCTTGCACCGATAAACTCATCTTT.

This clone turned up a few times. A read error may explain this, as a much larger clone is one base away. Other DNA sequences from this sample encode an identical CDR3 as well. The rearrangement uses TRDV1 and TRDJ1; 8 bases are shared with TRDD3. The CDR3 covers 19 residues. Germline CDR1 is TSWWSYY and CDR2 is QGS. Trimming at V came to 3 bases and at J to 2 bases, leaving 17 bases not matched to a gene. The CDR3 reads CALGEPIRGGIRGTDKLIF. The CDR3 DNA is TGTGCTCTTGGGGAGCCCATCCGCGGCGGGATACGAGGGACCGATAAACTCATCTTT.